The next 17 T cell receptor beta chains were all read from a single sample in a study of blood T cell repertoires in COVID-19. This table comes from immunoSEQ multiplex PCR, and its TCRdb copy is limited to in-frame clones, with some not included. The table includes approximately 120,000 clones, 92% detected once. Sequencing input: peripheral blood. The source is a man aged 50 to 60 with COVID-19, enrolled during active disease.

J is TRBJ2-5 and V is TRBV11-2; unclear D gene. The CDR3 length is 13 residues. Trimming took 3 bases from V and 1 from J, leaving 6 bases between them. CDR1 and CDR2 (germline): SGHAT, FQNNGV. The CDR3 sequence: CASSFNFQETQYF. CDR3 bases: TGTGCCAGCAGCTTTAATTTCCAAGAGACCCAGTACTTC.

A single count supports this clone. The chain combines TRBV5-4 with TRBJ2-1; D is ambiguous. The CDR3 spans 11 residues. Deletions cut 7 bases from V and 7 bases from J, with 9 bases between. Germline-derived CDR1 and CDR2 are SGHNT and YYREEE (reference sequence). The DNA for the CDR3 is TGTGCCAGCGCCGGAGTTAATGAGCAGTTCTTC. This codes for CASAGVNEQFF. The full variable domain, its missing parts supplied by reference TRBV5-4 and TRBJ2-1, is ETGVTQSPTHLIKTRGQQVTLRCSSQSGHNTVSWYQQALGQGPQFIFQYYREEENGRGNFPPRFSGLQFPNYSSELNVNALELDDSALYLCASAGVNEQFFGPGTRLTVL.

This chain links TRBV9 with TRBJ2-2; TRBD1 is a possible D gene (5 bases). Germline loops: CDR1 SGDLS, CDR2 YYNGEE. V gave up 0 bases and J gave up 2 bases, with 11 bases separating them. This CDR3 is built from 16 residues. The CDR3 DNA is TGTGCCAGCAGCGTAGGGCAGGGAAGAAACACCGGGGAGCTGTTTTTT. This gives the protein CASSVGQGRNTGELFF.

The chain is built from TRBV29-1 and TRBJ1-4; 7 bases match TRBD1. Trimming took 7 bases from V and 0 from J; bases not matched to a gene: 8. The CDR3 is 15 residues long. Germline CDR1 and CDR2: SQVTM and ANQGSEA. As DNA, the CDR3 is TGCAGCGCCCAAGGGGGCCGAGCAACTAATGAAAAACTGTTTTTT. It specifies CSAQGGRATNEKLFF.

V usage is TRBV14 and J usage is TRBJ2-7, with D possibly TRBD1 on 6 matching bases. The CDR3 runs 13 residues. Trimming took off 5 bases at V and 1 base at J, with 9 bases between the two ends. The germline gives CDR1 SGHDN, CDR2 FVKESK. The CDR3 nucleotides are TGTGCCAGCAGCAGGACAGTGTCCTACGAGCAGTACTTC. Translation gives CASSRTVSYEQYF.

The CDR3 DNA reads TGTGCCAGCAGCTTAGTGGAGGGGGCTTATGGCTACACCTTC. It translates to CASSLVEGAYGYTF. The genes are TRBV7-9 and TRBJ1-2; TRBD1 matches at 7 bases. The ends lost 1 base at V and 5 bases at J; junction bases unmatched: 4. CDR1 is SEHNR and CDR2 is FQNEAQ in the germline V gene (reference sequence). The length of the CDR3 is 14 residues.

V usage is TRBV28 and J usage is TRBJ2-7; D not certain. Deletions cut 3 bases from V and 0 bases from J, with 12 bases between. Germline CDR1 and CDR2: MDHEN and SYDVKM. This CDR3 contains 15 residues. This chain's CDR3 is CASSFGRISSYEQYV. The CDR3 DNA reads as TGTGCCAGCAGTTTTGGCAGGATCTCCTCCTACGAGCAGTACGTC.

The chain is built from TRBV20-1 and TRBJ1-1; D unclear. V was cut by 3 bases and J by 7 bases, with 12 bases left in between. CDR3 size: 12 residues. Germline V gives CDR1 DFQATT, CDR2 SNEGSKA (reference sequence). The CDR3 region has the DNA TGCAGTGCTAGTCTGTTCCCCAGTGAAGCTTTCTTT. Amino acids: CSASLFPSEAFF.

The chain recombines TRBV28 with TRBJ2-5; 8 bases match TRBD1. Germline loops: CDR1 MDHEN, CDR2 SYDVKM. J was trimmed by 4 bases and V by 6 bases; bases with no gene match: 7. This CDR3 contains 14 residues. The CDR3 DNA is TGTGCCAGCAGCTCGGACAGGGCACTAGAGACCCAGTACTTC. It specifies CASSSDRALETQYF.

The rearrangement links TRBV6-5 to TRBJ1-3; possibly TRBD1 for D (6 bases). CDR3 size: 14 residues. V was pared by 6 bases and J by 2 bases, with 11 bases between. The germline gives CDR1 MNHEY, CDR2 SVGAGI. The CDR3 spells CASRAQGAGNTIYF. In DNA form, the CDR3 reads TGTGCCAGCAGGGCACAGGGAGCTGGAAACACCATATATTTT.

The CDR3 loop is CAWSAGRLIHEQFF. As DNA, the CDR3 is TGTGCCTGGAGTGCTGGGAGATTAATCCATGAGCAGTTCTTC. V and J are TRBV30 and TRBJ2-1; a weak D match, TRBD2 (5 bases). CDR3 length: 14 amino acids. V was cut by 1 base and J by 8 bases, with 15 bases left in between. Germline loops: CDR1 GTSNPN, CDR2 SVGIG (reference sequence).

CDR3 nucleotide sequence: TGTGCCAGCAGCTTAGAGGGACTAGCGGGACAGTACCAAGAGACCCAGTACTTC. Its translation: CASSLEGLAGQYQETQYF. J is TRBJ2-5 and V is TRBV7-8, with 13 nucleotides matching TRBD2. The CDR3 covers 18 residues. The germline CDR1 and CDR2 sequences are SGHVS and FQNEAQ. V dropped 1 base and J dropped 0; count of bases not matched to a gene: 5.

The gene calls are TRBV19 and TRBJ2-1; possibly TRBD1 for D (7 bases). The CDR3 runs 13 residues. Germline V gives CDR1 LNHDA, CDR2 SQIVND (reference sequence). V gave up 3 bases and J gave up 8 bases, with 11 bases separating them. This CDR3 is CASSITGEDEQFF. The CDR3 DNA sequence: TGTGCCAGTAGTATTACAGGGGAGGATGAGCAGTTCTTC.

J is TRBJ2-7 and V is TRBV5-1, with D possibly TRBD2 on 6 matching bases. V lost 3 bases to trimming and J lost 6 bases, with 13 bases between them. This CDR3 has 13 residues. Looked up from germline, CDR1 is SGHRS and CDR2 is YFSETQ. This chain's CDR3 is CASSSVGGSEQYV. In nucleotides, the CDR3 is TGCGCCAGCAGCTCCGTGGGGGGTTCCGAGCAGTACGTC.

CDR3 in DNA: TGTGCCAGCAGCTTAGCTAGGCTCCCCGAGGCCTACGAGCAGTACTTC. Translation gives CASSLARLPEAYEQYF. The chain links TRBV7-2 to TRBJ2-7, with unresolved D. This CDR3 region has 16 residues. The germline V and J ends were trimmed by 0 bases and 2 bases, with 14 bases remaining between them. In germline, CDR1 is SGHTA, CDR2 FQGNSA. Using reference TRBV7-2 and TRBJ2-7 for the parts outside the CDR3, the full variable domain is GAGVSQSPSNKVTEKGKDVELRCDPISGHTALYWYRQSLGQGLEFLIYFQGNSAPDKSGLPSDRFSAERTGGSVSTLTIQRTQQEDSAVYLCASSLARLPEAYEQYFGPGTRLTVT.

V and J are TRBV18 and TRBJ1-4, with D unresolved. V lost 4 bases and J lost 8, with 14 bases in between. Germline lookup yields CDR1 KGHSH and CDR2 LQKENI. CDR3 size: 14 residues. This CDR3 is CASSQGNTGEKLFF. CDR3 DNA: TGTGCCAGCTCACAAGGGAATACGGGGGAAAAACTGTTTTTT.

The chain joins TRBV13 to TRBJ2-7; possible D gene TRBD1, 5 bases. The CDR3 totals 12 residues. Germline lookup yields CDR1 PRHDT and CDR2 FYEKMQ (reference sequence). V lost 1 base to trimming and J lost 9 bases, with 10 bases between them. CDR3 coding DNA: TGTGCCAGCAGCTTAGTAGGGGCGGCGCAGTACTTC. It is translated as CASSLVGAAQYF.